This TCR beta chain was obtained from a study of monozygotic twins with inflammatory bowel disease. The CDR3 loop spans 15 amino acids. CDR1 KGHDR and CDR2 SFDVKD come from the germline V gene. Donors each contributed one blood sample measuring about 2.5 ml. cDNA synthesis was performed in eight separate reactions for each sample. TCRdb re-called the 5' RACE reads and gives one entry per CDR3 protein, without DNA. In all, the sample yields roughly 320,000 distinct CDR3 sequences. The sequence derives from a human donor with ulcerative colitis or Crohn's disease, or a healthy co-twin of an affected twin (not recorded which). Material for sequencing was blood. The V gene is TRBV24-1, the J gene TRBJ2-1; the TCRdb call, TRBD2, lacks DNA for checking. CDR3: CATSDSRAGGNEQFF.